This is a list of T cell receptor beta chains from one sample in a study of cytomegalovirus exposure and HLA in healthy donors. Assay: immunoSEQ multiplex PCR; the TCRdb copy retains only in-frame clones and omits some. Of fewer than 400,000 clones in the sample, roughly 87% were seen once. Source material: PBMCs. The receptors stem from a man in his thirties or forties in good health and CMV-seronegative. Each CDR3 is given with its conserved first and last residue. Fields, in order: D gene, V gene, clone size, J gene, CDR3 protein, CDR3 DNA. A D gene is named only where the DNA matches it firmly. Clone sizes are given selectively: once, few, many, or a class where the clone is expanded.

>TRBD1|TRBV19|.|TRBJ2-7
CASKEDRGFDEQYF
TGTGCCAGTAAAGAAGACAGGGGGTTCGACGAGCAGTACTTC
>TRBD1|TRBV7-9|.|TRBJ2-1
CASSLVRSGGDEQFF
TGTGCCAGCAGCTTAGTCCGGTCAGGGGGCGATGAGCAGTTCTTC
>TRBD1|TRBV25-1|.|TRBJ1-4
CASSSPGQRNEKLFF
TGTGCCAGCAGTTCTCCGGGACAGCGCAATGAAAAACTGTTTTTT
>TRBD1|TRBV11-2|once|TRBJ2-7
CASTRRTGVYEQYF
TGTGCCAGCACCCGACGGACAGGGGTCTACGAGCAGTACTTC
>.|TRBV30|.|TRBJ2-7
CAWSVQPFRYEQYF
TGTGCCTGGAGTGTACAGCCCTTCCGCTACGAGCAGTACTTC
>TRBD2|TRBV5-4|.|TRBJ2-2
CASSPGTSGGVTGELFF
TGTGCCAGCAGCCCAGGGACTAGCGGGGGTGTGACCGGGGAGCTGTTTTTT
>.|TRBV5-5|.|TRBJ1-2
CASSPPPGQANYGYTF
TGTGCCAGCAGCCCCCCACCCGGACAAGCTAACTATGGCTACACCTTC
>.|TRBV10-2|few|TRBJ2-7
CASSVGHNYEQYF
TGCGCCAGCAGTGTGGGACACAACTACGAGCAGTACTTC
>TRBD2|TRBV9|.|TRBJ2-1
CASSPGLAFYNEQFF
TGTGCCAGCAGCCCGGGACTAGCATTCTACAATGAGCAGTTCTTC
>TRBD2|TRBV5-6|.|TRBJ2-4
CATSSLRSRGVRAKNIQYF
TGTGCCACTTCTAGTCTTAGGAGCCGGGGGGTCAGGGCCAAAAACATTCAGTACTTC
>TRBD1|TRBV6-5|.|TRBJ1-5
CATQPDRAGNQPQHF
TGTGCCACCCAGCCTGACAGGGCCGGCAATCAGCCCCAGCATTTT
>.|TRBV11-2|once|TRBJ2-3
CASSHYTDTQYF
TGTGCCAGCAGCCACTACACAGATACGCAGTATTTT
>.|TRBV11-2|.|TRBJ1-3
CASSPREAGNTIYF
TGTGCCAGCAGCCCCCGGGAGGCTGGAAACACCATATATTTT
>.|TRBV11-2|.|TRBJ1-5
CASSLPPKGHRGWNQHF
TGTGCCAGCAGCTTACCTCCCAAGGGACATCGCGGATGGAACCAGCATTTT
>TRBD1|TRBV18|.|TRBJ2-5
CASSPPLGQGVRETQYF
TGTGCCAGCTCACCACCGCTGGGACAGGGAGTAAGGGAGACCCAGTACTTC
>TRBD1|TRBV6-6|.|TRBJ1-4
CASRRDSSNEKLFF
TGTGCCAGCAGGAGGGACAGCTCTAATGAAAAACTGTTTTTT
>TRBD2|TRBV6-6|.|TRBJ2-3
CASSYSVAGGRDTQYF
TGTGCCAGCAGTTACTCGGTGGCGGGGGGTAGAGATACGCAGTATTTT
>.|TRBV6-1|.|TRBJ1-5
CASKTGNQPQHF
TGTGCCAGCAAGACAGGCAATCAGCCCCAGCATTTT
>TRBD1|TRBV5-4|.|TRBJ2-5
CASSYRQGEETQYF
TGTGCCAGCAGCTATCGACAGGGGGAAGAGACCCAGTACTTC
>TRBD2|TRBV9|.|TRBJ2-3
CASSVVPGGSDTQYF
TGTGCCAGCAGCGTAGTCCCGGGGGGATCAGATACGCAGTATTTT
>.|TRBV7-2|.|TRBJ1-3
CASSLEGDSGNTIYF
TGTGCCAGCAGCTTAGAAGGGGACTCTGGAAACACCATATATTTT
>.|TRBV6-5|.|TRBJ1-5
CASSYGWSQPQHF
TGTGCCAGCAGTTACGGGTGGAGTCAGCCCCAGCATTTT
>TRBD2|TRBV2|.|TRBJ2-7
CASRLASGRSLEQYF
TGTGCCAGCAGACTCGCTAGCGGTAGATCGCTCGAGCAGTACTTC
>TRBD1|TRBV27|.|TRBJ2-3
CASSLFQGAGTDTQYF
TGTGCCAGCAGTTTATTCCAGGGGGCGGGTACAGATACGCAGTATTTT
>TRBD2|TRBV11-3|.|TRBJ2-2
CASAPGLADSGELFF
TGTGCCAGCGCACCGGGACTAGCGGACAGCGGGGAGCTGTTTTTT
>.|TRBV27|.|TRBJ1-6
CASSRTGSSYNSPLHF
TGTGCCAGCAGTAGGACGGGAAGCTCCTATAATTCACCCCTCCACTTT
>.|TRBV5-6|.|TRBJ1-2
CASSLVSEGDYGYTF
TGTGCCAGCAGCTTGGTCTCGGAAGGGGACTATGGCTACACCTTC
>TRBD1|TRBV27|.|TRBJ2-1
CASSLSGTGNEQFF
TGTGCCAGCAGTTTATCGGGGACAGGAAATGAGCAGTTCTTC
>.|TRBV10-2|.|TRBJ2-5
CASSDMRLRETQYF
TGCGCCAGCAGTGACATGAGATTGCGGGAGACCCAGTACTTC
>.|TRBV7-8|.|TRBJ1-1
CASSFWAQGMGTEAFF
TGTGCCAGCAGCTTTTGGGCACAGGGAATGGGCACTGAAGCTTTCTTT
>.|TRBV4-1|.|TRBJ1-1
CASSQIKLDTHANTEAFF
TGCGCCAGCAGCCAAATAAAATTGGACACCCACGCGAACACTGAAGCTTTCTTT
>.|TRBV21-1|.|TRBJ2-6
CATPQGLTGANVLTF
TGTGCCACTCCACAGGGGTTGACGGGGGCCAACGTCCTGACTTTC
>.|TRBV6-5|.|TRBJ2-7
CASSFDIGTIPDEQYF
TGTGCCAGCAGTTTCGATATCGGGACAATACCGGACGAGCAGTACTTC
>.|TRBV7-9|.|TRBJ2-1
CASSFYSARYNEQFF
TGTGCCAGCAGCTTTTATTCAGCTAGATACAATGAGCAGTTCTTC
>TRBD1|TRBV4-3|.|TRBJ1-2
CASSGTGGANYGYTF
TGCGCCAGCAGCGGAACAGGGGGAGCTAACTATGGCTACACCTTC
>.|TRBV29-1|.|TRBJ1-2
CSVPDRTVDYGYTF
TGCAGCGTTCCCGACAGGACCGTTGACTATGGCTACACCTTC
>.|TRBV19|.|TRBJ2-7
CASSFGDEQYF
TGTGCCAGTAGTTTCGGGGACGAGCAGTACTTC
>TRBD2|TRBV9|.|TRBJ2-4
CASSVAAGGVLAKNIQYF
TGTGCCAGCAGCGTAGCGGCGGGGGGGGTACTAGCCAAAAACATTCAGTACTTC
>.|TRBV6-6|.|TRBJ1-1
CASSLRVSTEAFF
TGTGCCAGCAGCTTGCGAGTAAGCACTGAAGCTTTCTTT
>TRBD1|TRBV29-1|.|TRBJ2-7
CSAAGQAIPYEQYF
TGCAGCGCTGCGGGACAGGCAATTCCCTACGAGCAGTACTTC
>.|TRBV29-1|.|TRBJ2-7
CSVQGSSYEQYF
TGCAGCGTTCAGGGGAGCTCCTACGAGCAGTACTTC
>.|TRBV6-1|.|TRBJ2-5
CASSANRGGKETQYF
TGTGCCAGCAGTGCGAACAGGGGAGGAAAAGAGACCCAGTACTTC
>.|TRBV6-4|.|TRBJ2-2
CASSRQGTGELFF
TGTGCCAGCAGTCGTCAGGGGACGGGGGAGCTGTTTTTT
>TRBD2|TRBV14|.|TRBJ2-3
CASSRQRGGSDTQYF
TGTGCCAGCAGCCGTCAGCGGGGGGGGTCAGATACGCAGTATTTT
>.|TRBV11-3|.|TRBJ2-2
CASSLAEGAGELFF
TGTGCCAGCAGCTTAGCCGAGGGAGCCGGGGAGCTGTTTTTT
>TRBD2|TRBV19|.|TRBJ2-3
CASSRLAGAGSPDTQYF
TGTGCCAGTAGCCGCCTAGCGGGGGCTGGGTCCCCAGATACGCAGTATTTT
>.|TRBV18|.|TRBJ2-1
CASSPEINEQFF
TGTGCCAGCTCACCAGAGATTAATGAGCAGTTCTTC
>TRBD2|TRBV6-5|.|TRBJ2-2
CASSRRGVTGELFF
TGTGCCAGCAGCCGGCGGGGGGTCACCGGGGAGCTGTTTTTT